This T cell receptor beta chain was captured in a study of a mutant IDH1 vaccine in newly diagnosed glioma. Study overall: Vaccination began 4-6 weeks post radiotherapy alone, or with temozolomide cycles. Sex among treated patients split about 62% male, roughly 38% female; mean age was approximately 38 years. Those enrolled had earlier been treated with radiotherapy, temozolomide, or both, mostly both. Whole-study results and caveats: Among patients, roughly 93% showed immune responses induced by the vaccine.

CDR1 and CDR2 (germline): SGHNT, YYREEE (reference sequence). The CDR3 loop spans 14 amino acids. V was trimmed by 0 bases and J by 5 bases, leaving 12 bases between them. Regarding time point: week 11, during vaccination. Every vaccine dose comprised 300 ug of mutant IDH1 20-mer peptide plus topical imiquimod. Produced via immunoSEQ multiplex PCR; TCRdb's table is partial and in-frame only. The table records roughly 48,000 clones, about 91% of them present only once. Turning to this clone: Its antigen is as yet unknown.

V is TRBV5-4 and J is TRBJ2-7; D unresolved. Sequenced material: PBMCs, taken from a glioma patient whose treatment included an IDH1 peptide vaccine. This TCR was recovered from a man aged 50-59 years with glioma. The CDR3: CASSLAGQVHEQYF. Here the CDR3 DNA reads TGTGCCAGCAGCTTGGCGGGCCAGGTCCACGAGCAGTACTTC.